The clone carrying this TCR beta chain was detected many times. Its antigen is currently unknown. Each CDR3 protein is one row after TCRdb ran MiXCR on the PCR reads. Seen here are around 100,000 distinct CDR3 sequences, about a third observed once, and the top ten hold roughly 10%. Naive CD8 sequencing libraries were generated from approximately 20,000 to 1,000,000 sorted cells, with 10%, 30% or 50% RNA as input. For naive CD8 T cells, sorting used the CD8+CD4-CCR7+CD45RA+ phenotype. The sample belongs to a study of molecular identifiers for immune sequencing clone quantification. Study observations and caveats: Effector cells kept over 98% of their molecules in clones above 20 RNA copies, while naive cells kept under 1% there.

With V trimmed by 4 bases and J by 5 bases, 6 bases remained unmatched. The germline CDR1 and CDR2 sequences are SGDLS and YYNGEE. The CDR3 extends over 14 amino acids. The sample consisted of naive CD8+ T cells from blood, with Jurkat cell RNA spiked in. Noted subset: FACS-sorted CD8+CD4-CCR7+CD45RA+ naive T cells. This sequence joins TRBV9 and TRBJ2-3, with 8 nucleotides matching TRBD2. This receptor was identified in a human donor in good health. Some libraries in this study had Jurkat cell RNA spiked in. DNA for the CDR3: TGTGCCAGCAGCACCGGGACTAGTAAAGATACGCAGTATTTT. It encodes CASSTGTSKDTQYF.